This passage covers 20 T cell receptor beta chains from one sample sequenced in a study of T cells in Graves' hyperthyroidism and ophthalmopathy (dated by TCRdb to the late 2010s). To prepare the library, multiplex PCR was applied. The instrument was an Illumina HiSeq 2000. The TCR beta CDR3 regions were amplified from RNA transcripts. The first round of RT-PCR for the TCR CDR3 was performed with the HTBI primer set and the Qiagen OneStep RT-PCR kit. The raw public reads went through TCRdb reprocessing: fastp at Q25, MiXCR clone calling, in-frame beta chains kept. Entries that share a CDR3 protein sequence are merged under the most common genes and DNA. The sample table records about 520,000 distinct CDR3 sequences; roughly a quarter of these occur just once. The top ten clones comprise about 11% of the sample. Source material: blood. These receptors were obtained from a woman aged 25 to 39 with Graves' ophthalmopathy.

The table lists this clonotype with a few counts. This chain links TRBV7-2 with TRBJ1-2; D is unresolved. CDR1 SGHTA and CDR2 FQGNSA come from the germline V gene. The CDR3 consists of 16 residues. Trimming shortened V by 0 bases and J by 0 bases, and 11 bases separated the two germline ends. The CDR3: CASSLASQATNYGYTF. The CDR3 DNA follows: TGTGCCAGCAGCTTAGCCAGCCAAGCAACTAACTATGGCTACACCTTC. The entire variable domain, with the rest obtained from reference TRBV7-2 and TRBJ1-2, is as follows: GAGVSQSPSNKVTEKGKDVELRCDPISGHTALYWYRQSLGQGLEFLIYFQGNSAPDKSGLPSDRFSAERTGGSVSTLTIQRTQQEDSAVYLCASSLASQATNYGYTFGSGTRLTVV.

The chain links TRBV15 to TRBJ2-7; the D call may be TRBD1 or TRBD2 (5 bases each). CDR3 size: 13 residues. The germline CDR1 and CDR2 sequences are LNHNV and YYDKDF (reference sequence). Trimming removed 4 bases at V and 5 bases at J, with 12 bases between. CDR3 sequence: CATSMGPSDEQYF. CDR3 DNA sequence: TGTGCCACCAGCATGGGACCCTCGGACGAGCAGTACTTC.

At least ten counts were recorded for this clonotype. CDR3 nucleotide sequence: TGTGCCAGCACCTCATATAGGGCGACCTACGAGCAGTACTTC. Its protein product is CASTSYRATYEQYF. This rearrangement joins TRBV7-2 to TRBJ2-7; D gene unclear. The CDR3 sequence is 14 residues long. CDR1 and CDR2 from the germline V gene are SGHTA and FQGNSA. V lost 7 bases to trimming and J lost 2 bases, with 15 bases between them.

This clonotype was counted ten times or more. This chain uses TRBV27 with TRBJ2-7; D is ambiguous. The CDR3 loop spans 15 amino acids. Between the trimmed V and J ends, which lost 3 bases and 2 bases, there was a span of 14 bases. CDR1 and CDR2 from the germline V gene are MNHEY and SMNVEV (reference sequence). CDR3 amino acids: CASSLSSDLTYEQYF. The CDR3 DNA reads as TGTGCCAGCAGTTTGTCGAGCGACCTGACCTACGAGCAGTACTTC.

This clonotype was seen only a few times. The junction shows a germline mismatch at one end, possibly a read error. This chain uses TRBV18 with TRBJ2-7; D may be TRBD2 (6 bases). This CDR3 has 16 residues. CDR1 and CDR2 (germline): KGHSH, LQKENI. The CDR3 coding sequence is TGTGCCAGCTCACTGATGGACGGGGGTGCGTCCTACGAGCGGTACTTC. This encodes CASSLMDGGASYERYF.

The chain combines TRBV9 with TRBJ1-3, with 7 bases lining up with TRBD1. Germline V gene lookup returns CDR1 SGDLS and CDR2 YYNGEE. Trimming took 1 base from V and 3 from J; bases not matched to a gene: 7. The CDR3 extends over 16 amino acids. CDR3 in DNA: TGTGCCAGCAGCGTACCCGAGACAGGGATTGGAAACACCATATATTTT. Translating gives CASSVPETGIGNTIYF.

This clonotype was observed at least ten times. The CDR3 bases are TGTGCCAGCAGTGAGGACGGTGAAGCTTTCTTT. It yields the protein CASSEDGEAFF. The chain recombines TRBV2 with TRBJ1-1; D gene unclear. CDR1 is SNHLY, CDR2 FYNNEI, per germline. V lost 3 bases to trimming and J lost 7 bases, with 6 bases between them. CDR3 length equals 11 residues.

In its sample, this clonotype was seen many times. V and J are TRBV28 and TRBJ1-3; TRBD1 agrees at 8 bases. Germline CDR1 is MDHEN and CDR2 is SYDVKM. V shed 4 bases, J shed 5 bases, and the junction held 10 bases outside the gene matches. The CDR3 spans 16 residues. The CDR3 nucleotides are TGTGCCAGCAGTTCCGACCGGACAGGGAAGAGAAACACCATATATTTT. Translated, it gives CASSSDRTGKRNTIYF.

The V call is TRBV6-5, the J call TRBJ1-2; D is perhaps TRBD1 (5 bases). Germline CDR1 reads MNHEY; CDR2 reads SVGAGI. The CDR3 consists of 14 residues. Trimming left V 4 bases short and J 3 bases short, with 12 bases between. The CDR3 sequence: CASSSMGTYYGYTF. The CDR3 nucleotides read TGTGCCAGCAGTTCTATGGGGACGTACTATGGCTACACCTTC.

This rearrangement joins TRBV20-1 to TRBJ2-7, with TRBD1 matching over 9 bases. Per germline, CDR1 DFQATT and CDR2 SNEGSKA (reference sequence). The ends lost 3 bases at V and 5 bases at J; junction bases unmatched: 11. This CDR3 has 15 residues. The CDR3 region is CSARGTTGGKDEQYF. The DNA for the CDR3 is TGCAGTGCTAGGGGCACGACAGGGGGTAAAGACGAGCAGTACTTC.

The CDR3 loop reads CAWSAPPGGSGNTIYF. CDR3 nucleotides: TGTGCCTGGAGCGCACCTCCAGGAGGCTCTGGAAACACCATATATTTT. The chain carries TRBV30 and TRBJ1-3; D gene unclear. Germline V gene data show CDR1 as GTSNPN and CDR2 as SVGIG (reference sequence). V was trimmed by 3 bases and J by 0 bases, leaving 15 bases between them. This CDR3 contains 16 residues.

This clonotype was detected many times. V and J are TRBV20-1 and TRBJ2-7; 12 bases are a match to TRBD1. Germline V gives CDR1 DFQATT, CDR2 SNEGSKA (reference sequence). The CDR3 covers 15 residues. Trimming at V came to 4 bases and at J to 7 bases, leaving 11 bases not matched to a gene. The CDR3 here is CSAILGDRGRWEQYF. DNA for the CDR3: TGCAGTGCTATCCTGGGGGACAGGGGGCGTTGGGAGCAGTACTTC.

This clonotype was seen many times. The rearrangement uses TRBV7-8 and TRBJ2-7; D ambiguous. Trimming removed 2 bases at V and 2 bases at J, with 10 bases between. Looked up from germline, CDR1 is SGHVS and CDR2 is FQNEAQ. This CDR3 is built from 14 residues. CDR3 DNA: TGTGCCAGCAGCTTATCCAGGAATACCTACGAGCAGTACTTC. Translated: CASSLSRNTYEQYF. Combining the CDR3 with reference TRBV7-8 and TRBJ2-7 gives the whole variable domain GAGVSQSPRYKVAKRGQDVALRCDPISGHVSLFWYQQALGQGPEFLTYFQNEAQLDKSGLPSDRFFAERPEGSVSTLKIQRTQQEDSAVYLCASSLSRNTYEQYFGPGTRLTVT.

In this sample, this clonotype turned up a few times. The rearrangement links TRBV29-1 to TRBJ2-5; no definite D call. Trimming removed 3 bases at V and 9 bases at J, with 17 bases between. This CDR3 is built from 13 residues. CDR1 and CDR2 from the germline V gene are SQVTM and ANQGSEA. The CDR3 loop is CSVDHGPNRAQYF. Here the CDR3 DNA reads TGCAGCGTTGACCACGGGCCAAACCGGGCCCAGTACTTC.

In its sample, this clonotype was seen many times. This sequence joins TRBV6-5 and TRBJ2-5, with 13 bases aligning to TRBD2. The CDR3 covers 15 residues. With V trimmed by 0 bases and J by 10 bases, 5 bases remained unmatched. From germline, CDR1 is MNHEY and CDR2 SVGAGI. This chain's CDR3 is CASSYSMTSGGNQYF. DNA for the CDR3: TGTGCCAGCAGTTACTCGATGACTAGCGGGGGGAACCAGTACTTC.

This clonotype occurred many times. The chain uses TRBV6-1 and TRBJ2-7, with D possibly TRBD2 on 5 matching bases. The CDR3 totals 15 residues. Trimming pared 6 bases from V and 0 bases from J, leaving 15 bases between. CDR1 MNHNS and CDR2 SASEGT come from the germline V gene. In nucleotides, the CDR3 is TGTGCCAGCAGACAACCCCGGGGTAACTCCTACGAGCAGTACTTC. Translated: CASRQPRGNSYEQYF.

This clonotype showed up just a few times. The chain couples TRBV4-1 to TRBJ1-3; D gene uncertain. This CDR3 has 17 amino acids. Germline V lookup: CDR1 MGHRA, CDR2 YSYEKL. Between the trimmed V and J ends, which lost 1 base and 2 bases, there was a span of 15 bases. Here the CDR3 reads CASSQVYADFAGNTIYF. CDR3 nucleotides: TGCGCCAGCAGCCAAGTCTACGCGGATTTCGCTGGAAACACCATATATTTT.

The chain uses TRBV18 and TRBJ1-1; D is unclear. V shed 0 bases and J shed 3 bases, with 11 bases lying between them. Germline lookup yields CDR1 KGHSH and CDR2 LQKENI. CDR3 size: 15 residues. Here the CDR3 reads CASSPPSLGYTEAFF. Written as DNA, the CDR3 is TGTGCCAGCTCACCACCCTCCCTAGGGTACACTGAAGCTTTCTTT.

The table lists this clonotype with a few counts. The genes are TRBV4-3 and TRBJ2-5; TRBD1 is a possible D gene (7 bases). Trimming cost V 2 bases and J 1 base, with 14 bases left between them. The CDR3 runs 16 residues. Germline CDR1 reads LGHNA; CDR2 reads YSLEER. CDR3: CASSQQGGYPQETQYF. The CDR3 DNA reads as TGCGCCAGCAGCCAACAGGGGGGTTACCCCCAAGAGACCCAGTACTTC.

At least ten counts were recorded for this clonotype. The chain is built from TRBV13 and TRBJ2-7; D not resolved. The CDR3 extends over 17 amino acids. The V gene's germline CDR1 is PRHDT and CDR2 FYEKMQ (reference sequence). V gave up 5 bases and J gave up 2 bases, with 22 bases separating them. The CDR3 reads CASSHPGSRKGPYEQYF. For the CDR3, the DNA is TGTGCCAGCAGCCATCCCGGGTCCAGGAAAGGACCCTACGAGCAGTACTTC.